The entry below gives a single TCR beta chain sequence along with its context. Its antigen is currently unknown. The read falls 3 residues short of the CDR3 end, and the missing part is taken from the germline J gene. The germline V gene has CDR1 SNHLY and CDR2 FYNNEI. The CDR3 spans 14 residues. V shed 3 bases and J shed 1 base, with 6 bases lying between them. These data originate in a study of T cells in women clearing cervical HPV infection. Study-level results: TRBV6-7 relative abundance averaged roughly 0.099% in cases and 0.15% to 0.2% in controls. CIN3+ cases had significantly higher TCR repertoire richness than controls, but evenness did not differ. Cases and controls were distinguished at AUC about 0.8 by richness and V genes.

The table came from immunoSEQ multiplex PCR; TCRdb's copy has only in-frame clones and leaves some out. This table holds approximately 35,000 clones. The chain joins TRBV2 to TRBJ2-2; D unclear. Sequenced sample: blood buffy coat. The receptor comes from a woman between 18 and 69 years old with a cervical HPV16 infection that either progressed to CIN3+ or cleared (not recorded which). CDR3: CASSDPGNTGELFF. The CDR3 DNA, read in part, is TGTGCCAGCAGTGACCCGGGGAACACCGGGGAG.